The present entry profiles one T cell receptor (beta chain) with its context. Its antigen is still unknown. The sample originates from a study of graft-versus-host responses after intestinal transplantation. Study-wide context: Transplant types were multivisceral, liver-intestinal, or isolated intestinal. Every recipient underwent anti-thymocyte globulin induction, then tacrolimus and steroids for three to four years. General study findings and limits: GvH clones turned up in recipient marrow; some had shown up first in ileum or blood. The highest levels of circulating GvH clones went along with early declines in HvG clones after transplant.

The V and J ends lost 0 bases and 5 bases, in that order; junction bases with no gene match: 4. CDR3 length: 15 residues. Germline CDR1 and CDR2: WNHNN and SYGVQD (reference sequence). Profiled with immunoSEQ multiplex PCR; TCRdb holds only in-frame clones, not every one. The sample consists of 95,000 to 110,000 clones, 87% of them appearing once. The TCR sequence derives from a human donor who was the organ donor for an intestinal transplant. The sequencing used unstimulated CD4+ T cells sorted from spleen or lymph node cells, collected before transplant. The gene calls are TRBV10-1 and TRBJ2-5; TRBD1 agrees at 9 bases. CDR3 protein: CASSESTTGGETQYF. The CDR3, as DNA: TGCGCCAGCAGTGAGTCCACGACAGGGGGGGAGACCCAGTACTTC.